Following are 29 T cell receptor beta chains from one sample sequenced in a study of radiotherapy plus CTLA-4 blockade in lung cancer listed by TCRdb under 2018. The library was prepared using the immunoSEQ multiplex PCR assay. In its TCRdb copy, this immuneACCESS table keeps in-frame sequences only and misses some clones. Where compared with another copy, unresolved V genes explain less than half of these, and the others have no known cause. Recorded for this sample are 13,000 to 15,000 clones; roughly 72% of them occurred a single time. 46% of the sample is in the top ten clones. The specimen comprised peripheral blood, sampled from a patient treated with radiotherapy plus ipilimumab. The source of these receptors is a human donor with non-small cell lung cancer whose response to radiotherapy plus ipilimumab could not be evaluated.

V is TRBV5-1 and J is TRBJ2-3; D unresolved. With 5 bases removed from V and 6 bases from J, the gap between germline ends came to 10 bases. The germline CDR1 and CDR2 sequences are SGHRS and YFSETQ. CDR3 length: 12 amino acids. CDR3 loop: CASSPGIDTQYF. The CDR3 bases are TGCGCCAGCAGTCCGGGTATCGATACGCAGTATTTT.

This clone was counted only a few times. CDR3 protein: CASSVDNRDTGELFF. The CDR3 region has the DNA TGTGCCAGCAGCGTAGATAACAGGGACACCGGGGAGCTGTTTTTT. The V and J genes are TRBV9 and TRBJ2-2; D might be TRBD1 (6 bases). Germline V gene lookup returns CDR1 SGDLS and CDR2 YYNGEE. The CDR3 length is 15 residues. V was cut by 0 bases and J by 3 bases, with 9 bases left in between.

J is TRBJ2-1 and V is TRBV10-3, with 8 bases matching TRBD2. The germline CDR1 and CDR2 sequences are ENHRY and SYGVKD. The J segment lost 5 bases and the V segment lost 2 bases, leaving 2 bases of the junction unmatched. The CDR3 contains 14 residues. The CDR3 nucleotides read TGTGCCATCAGTGAGCGGGGGGGCAACAATGAGCAGTTCTTC. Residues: CAISERGGNNEQFF.

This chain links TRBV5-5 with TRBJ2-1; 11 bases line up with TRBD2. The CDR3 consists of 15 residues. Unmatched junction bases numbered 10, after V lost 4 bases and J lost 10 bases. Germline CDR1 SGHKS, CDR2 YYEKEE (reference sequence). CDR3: CASSVAGGATGEQFF. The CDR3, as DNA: TGTGCCAGCAGCGTAGCGGGGGGGGCAACTGGGGAGCAGTTCTTC.

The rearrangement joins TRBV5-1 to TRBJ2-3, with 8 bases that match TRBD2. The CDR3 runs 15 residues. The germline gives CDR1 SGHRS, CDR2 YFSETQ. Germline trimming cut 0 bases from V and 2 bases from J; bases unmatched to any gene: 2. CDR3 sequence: CASSLAGGATDTQYF. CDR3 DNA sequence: TGCGCCAGCAGCTTGGCCGGGGGGGCCACAGATACGCAGTATTTT.

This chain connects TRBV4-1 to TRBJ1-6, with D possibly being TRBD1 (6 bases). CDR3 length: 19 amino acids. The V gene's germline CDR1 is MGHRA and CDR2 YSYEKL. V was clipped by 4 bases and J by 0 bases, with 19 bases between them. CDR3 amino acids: CASSLRAETGSSYNSPLHF. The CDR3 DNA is TGCGCCAGCAGCCTCCGAGCAGAGACAGGTAGCTCCTATAATTCACCCCTCCACTTT.

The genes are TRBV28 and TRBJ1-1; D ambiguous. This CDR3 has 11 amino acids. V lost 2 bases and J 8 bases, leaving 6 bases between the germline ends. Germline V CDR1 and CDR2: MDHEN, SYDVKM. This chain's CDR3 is CASSLGEEAFF. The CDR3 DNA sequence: TGTGCCAGCAGTTTAGGAGAAGAAGCTTTCTTT.

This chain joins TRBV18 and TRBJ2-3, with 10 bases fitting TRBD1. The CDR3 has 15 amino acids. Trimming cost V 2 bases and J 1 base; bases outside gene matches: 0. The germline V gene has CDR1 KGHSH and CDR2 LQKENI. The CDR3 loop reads CASSPGQGGTDTQYF. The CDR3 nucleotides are TGTGCCAGCTCACCAGGACAGGGGGGCACAGATACGCAGTATTTT.

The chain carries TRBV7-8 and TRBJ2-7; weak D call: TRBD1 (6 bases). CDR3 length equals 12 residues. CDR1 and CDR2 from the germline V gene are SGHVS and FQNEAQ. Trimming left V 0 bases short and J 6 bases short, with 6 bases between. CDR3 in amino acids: CASSLAQGEQYV. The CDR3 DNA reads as TGTGCCAGCAGCTTAGCACAGGGCGAGCAGTACGTC.

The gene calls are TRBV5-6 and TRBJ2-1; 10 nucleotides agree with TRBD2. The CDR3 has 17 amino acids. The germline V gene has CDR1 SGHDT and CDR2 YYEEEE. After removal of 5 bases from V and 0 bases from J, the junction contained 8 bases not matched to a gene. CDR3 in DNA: TGTGCCAGCAGAGGATCTAGCGGGGGTGGCTCCTACAATGAGCAGTTCTTC. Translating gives CASRGSSGGGSYNEQFF.

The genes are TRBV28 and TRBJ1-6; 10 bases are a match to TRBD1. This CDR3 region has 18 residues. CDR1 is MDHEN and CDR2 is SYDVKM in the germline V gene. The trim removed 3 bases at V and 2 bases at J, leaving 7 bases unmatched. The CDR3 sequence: CASSFLGTGDPYNSPLHF. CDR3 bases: TGTGCCAGCAGTTTCCTCGGGACAGGGGACCCCTATAATTCACCCCTCCACTTT. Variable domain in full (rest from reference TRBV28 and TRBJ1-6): DVKVTQSSRYLVKRTGEKVFLECVQDMDHENMFWYRQDPGLGLRLIYFSYDVKMKEKGDIPEGYSVSREKKERFSLILESASTNQTSMYLCASSFLGTGDPYNSPLHFGNGTRLTVT.

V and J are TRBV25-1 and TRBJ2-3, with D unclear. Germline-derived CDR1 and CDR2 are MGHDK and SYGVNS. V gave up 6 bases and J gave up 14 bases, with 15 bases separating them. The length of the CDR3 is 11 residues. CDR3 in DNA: TGTGCCAGCAGCCAAACCGGGTCTTGGTATTTT. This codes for CASSQTGSWYF.

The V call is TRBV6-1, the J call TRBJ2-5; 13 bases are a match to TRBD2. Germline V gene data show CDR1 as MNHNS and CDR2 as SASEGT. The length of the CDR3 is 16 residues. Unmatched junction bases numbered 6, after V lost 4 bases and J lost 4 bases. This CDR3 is CASSAPLAGGRETQYF. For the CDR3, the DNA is TGTGCCAGCAGTGCCCCACTAGCGGGGGGGCGAGAGACCCAGTACTTC.

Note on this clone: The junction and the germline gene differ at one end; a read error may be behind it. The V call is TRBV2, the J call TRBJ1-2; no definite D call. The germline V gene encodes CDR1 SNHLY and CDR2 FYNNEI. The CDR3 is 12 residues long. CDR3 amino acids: CARSAPLGGYTF. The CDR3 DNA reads TGTGCCAGAAGTGCCCCTCTCGGTGGCTACACCTTC.

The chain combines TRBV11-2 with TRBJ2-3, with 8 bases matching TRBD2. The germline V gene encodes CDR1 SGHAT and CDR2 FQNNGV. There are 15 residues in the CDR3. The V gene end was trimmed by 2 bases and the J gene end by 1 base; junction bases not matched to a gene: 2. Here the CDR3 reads CASSLRRGGTDTQYF. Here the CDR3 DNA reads TGTGCCAGCAGCTTACGGCGGGGGGGCACAGATACGCAGTATTTT. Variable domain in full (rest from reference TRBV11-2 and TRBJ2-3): EAGVAQSPRYKIIEKRQSVAFWCNPISGHATLYWYQQILGQGPKLLIQFQNNGVVDDSQLPKDRFSAERLKGVDSTLKIQPAKLEDSAVYLCASSLRRGGTDTQYFGPGTRLTVL.

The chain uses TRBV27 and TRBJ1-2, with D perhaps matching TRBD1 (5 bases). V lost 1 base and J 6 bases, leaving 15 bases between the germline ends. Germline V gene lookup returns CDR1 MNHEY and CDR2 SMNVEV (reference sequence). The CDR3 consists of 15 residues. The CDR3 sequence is CASSLYPGGGNGYTF. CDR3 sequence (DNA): TGTGCCAGCAGTTTATACCCTGGGGGGGGGAATGGCTACACCTTC.

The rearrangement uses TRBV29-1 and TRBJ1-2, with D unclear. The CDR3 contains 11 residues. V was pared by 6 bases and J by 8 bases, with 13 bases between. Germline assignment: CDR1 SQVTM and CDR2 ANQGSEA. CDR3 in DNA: TGCAGCGTCCCCTTATTGGGCGGCTACACCTTC. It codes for CSVPLLGGYTF.

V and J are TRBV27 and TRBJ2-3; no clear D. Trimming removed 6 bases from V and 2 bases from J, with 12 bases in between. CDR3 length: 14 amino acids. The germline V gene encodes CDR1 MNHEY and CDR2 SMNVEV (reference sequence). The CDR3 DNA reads TGTGCCAGCAGCCTCGTACGAGACACAGATACGCAGTATTTT. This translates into CASSLVRDTDTQYF.

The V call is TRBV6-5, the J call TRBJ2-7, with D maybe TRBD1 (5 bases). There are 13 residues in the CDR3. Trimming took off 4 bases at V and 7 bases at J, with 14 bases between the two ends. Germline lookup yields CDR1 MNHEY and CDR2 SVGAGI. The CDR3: CASSSFDSLEQYV. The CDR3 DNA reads TGTGCCAGCAGTTCATTCGACAGCCTGGAGCAGTACGTC.

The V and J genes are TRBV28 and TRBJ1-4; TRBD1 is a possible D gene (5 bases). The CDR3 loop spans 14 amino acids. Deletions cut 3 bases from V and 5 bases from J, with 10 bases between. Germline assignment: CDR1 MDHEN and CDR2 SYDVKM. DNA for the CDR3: TGTGCCAGCAGTTTGCGACAGTCGAATGAAAAACTGTTTTTT. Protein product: CASSLRQSNEKLFF.

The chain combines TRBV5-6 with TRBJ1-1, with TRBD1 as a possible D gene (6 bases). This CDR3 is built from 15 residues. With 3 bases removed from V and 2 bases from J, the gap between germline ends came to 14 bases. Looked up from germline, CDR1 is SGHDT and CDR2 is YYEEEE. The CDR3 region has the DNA TGTGCCAGCAGCTCCCAGACAGGTTTCAACACTGAAGCTTTCTTT. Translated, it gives CASSSQTGFNTEAFF.

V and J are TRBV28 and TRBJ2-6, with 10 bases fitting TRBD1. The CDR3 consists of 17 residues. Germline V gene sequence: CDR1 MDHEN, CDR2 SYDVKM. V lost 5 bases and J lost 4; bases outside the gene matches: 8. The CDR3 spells CASSPRQGAAGANVLTF. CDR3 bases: TGTGCCAGCAGTCCCCGACAGGGGGCAGCGGGGGCCAACGTCCTGACTTTC.

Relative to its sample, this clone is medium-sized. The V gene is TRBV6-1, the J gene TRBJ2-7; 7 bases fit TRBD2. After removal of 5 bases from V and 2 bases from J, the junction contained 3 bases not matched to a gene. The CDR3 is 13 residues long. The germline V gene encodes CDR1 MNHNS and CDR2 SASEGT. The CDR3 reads CASSQRGAYEQYF. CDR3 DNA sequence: TGTGCCAGCAGTCAGCGGGGAGCCTACGAGCAGTACTTC.

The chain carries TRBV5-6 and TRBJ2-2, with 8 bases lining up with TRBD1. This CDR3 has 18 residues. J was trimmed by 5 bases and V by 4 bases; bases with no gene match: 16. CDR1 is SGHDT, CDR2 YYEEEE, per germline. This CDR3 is CASSKPDRAGIGTGELFF. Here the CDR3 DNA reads TGTGCCAGCAGCAAACCGGACAGGGCGGGAATAGGAACCGGGGAGCTGTTTTTT.

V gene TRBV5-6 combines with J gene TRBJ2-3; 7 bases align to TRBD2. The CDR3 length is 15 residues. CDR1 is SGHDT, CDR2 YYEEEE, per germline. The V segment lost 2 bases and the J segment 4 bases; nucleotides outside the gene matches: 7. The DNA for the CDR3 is TGTGCCAGCAGCTTCAGGGCAGGGAGGGCAGATACGCAGTATTTT. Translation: CASSFRAGRADTQYF.

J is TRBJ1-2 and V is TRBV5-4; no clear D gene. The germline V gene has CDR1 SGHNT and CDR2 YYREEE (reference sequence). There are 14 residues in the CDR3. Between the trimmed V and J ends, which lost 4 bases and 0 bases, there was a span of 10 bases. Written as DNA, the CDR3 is TGTGCCAGCAGCCAAGATAGTACTAACTATGGCTACACCTTC. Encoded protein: CASSQDSTNYGYTF.

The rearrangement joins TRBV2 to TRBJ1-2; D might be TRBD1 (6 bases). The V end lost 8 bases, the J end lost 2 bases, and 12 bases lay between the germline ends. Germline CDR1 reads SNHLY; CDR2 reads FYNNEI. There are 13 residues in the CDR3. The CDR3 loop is CASSGEGNYGYTF. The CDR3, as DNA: TGTGCCAGCTCAGGGGAGGGAAACTATGGCTACACCTTC.

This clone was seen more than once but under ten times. The CDR3 DNA sequence: TGTGCCAGCAGCTTGGCCGTCTCGGCAGATACGCAGTATTTT. Protein: CASSLAVSADTQYF. V is TRBV5-4 and J is TRBJ2-3; no clear D. The V gene lost 0 bases and the J gene lost 4 bases, with 9 bases spanning the gap. The CDR3 runs 14 residues. Germline CDR1 SGHNT, CDR2 YYREEE (reference sequence).

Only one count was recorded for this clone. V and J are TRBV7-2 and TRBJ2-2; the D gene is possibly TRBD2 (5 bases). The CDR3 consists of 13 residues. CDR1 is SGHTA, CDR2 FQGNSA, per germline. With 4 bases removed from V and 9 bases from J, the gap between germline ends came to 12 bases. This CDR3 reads CASSSLDSWELFF. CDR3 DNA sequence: TGTGCCAGCAGCTCATTGGACTCGTGGGAGCTGTTTTTT.